This TCR beta chain was recovered during a study of blood T cell repertoires in COVID-19. Study background: Acute and convalescent COVID-19 samples came from the United States, Italy and Spain. T cells, B-cell-depleted T cells, or PBMCs provided the cDNA or gDNA that served as material.

The authors' processing: The authors estimated nucleated cell counts from reference gene primer amplification. Assay used: immunoSEQ multiplex PCR; TCRdb lists only in-frame clones, some missing. V, J and clone size are taken as reported in that table, and D and trimming were inferred from the DNA itself. The repertoire holds fewer than 350,000 clones, roughly 86% seen once, with just under 9% in the top ten. From germline, CDR1 is MDHEN and CDR2 SYDVKM. CDR3 length equals 14 residues. V shed 7 bases and J 3 bases; nucleotides not matched to a gene: 6. The V gene is TRBV28, the J gene TRBJ2-1, with 7 bases fitting TRBD1. This TCR was recovered from a man aged 40-55 years with active or convalescent COVID-19. What was sequenced was peripheral blood. Written as DNA, the CDR3 is TGTGCCAGCACCGGGACAGCCCTCTACAATGAGCAGTTCTTC. Translated: CASTGTALYNEQFF.